One and the same sample provided the 31 T cell receptor beta chains below, sequenced in a study of blood T cell repertoires in COVID-19. Data came from immunoSEQ multiplex PCR; TCRdb stores just in-frame clones and leaves some out. The profile covers approximately 31,000 clones, with 91% appearing a single time and about 10% taken by the ten largest. Input material: peripheral blood. These receptors were obtained from a human donor with active COVID-19. The donor label of this sample is uncertain.

The chain employs TRBV7-9 and TRBJ1-1, with D uncertain. Deletions cut 3 bases from V and 3 bases from J, with 8 bases between. The germline CDR1 and CDR2 sequences are SEHNR and FQNEAQ (reference sequence). This CDR3 region has 13 residues. CDR3 bases: TGTGCCAGCAGCTTTGGGGAGGACACTGAAGCTTTCTTT. Translated: CASSFGEDTEAFF.

The gene calls are TRBV4-3 and TRBJ1-6, with D possibly matching TRBD1 (6 bases). V lost 3 bases to trimming and J lost 1 base, with 13 bases between them. Germline V gene lookup returns CDR1 LGHNA and CDR2 YSLEER. This CDR3 has 17 amino acids. The CDR3 coding sequence is TGCGCCAGCAGCCAGGGACACTGGGGGTCCTATAATTCACCCCTCCACTTT. Its protein is CASSQGHWGSYNSPLHF.

The chain is built from TRBV5-1 and TRBJ2-3; a possible D gene is TRBD2 (5 bases). V shed 1 base and J shed 0 bases, with 9 bases lying between them. CDR3 size: 15 residues. Germline-derived CDR1 and CDR2 are SGHRS and YFSETQ. CDR3 sequence reads: CASSLLARSTDTQYF. The CDR3 nucleotides are TGCGCCAGCAGCTTGTTAGCGAGAAGCACAGATACGCAGTATTTT.

The chain recombines TRBV28 with TRBJ2-1; unclear D gene. The CDR3 has 15 residues. CDR1 and CDR2 from the germline V gene are MDHEN and SYDVKM. The V end was cut by 3 bases, the J end by 0 bases, with 9 bases between. The CDR3 region is CASSFFRSSYNEQFF. CDR3 sequence (DNA): TGTGCCAGCAGTTTTTTCCGGAGCTCCTACAATGAGCAGTTCTTC.

This chain links TRBV7-2 with TRBJ1-5; D may be TRBD1 (6 bases). Deletions cut 4 bases from V and 7 bases from J, with 17 bases between. The CDR3 consists of 15 residues. Per germline, CDR1 SGHTA and CDR2 FQGNSA. CDR3 DNA: TGTGCCAGCAGCTCCTTTCGGGGGGCCGGCCAGCCCCAGCATTTT. Translating gives CASSSFRGAGQPQHF.

The chain links TRBV11-2 to TRBJ2-7; TRBD2 agrees at 11 bases. The CDR3 is 14 residues long. V trimming: 6 bases; J trimming: 4 bases; junction bases outside the gene matches: 5. CDR1 and CDR2 (germline): SGHAT, FQNNGV. In DNA, the CDR3 is TGTGCCAGCAGGGCCACTAGCGGGGGTTACGAGCAGTACTTC. Amino acids: CASRATSGGYEQYF.

The DNA of the CDR3 is TGTGCCACTGGATCCGGGGGGTTAGGCACTGAAGCTTTCTTT. Its protein is CATGSGGLGTEAFF. The chain combines TRBV28 with TRBJ1-1; D is perhaps TRBD1 (5 bases). Trimming cost V 10 bases and J 4 bases, with 19 bases left between them. Per the germline V gene, CDR1 is MDHEN and CDR2 is SYDVKM. The CDR3 has 14 amino acids. Using reference TRBV28 and TRBJ1-1 for the parts outside the CDR3, the full variable domain is DVKVTQSSRYLVKRTGEKVFLECVQDMDHENMFWYRQDPGLGLRLIYFSYDVKMKEKGDIPEGYSVSREKKERFSLILESASTNQTSMYLCATGSGGLGTEAFFGQGTRLTVV.

The chain recombines TRBV5-6 with TRBJ1-3; D is unclear. The CDR3 sequence is 16 residues long. Germline V lookup: CDR1 SGHDT, CDR2 YYEEEE. Trimming pared 4 bases from V and 1 base from J, leaving 15 bases between. CDR3 bases: TGTGCCAGCAGCGCCCGGGGTACCAGATCTGGAAACACCATATATTTT. Its translation is CASSARGTRSGNTIYF.

The genes are TRBV10-3 and TRBJ2-5; 11 bases match TRBD2. This CDR3 contains 17 residues. CDR1 and CDR2 (germline): ENHRY, SYGVKD. V was pared by 4 bases and J by 2 bases, with 9 bases of the junction left unmatched. Here the CDR3 reads CAISARVAGGEQETQYF. The CDR3 DNA follows: TGTGCCATCAGTGCCCGGGTAGCGGGAGGGGAACAAGAGACCCAGTACTTC.

This chain joins TRBV5-1 and TRBJ2-5; TRBD2 matches 10 bases. This CDR3 is 15 amino acids long. CDR1 SGHRS and CDR2 YFSETQ come from the germline V gene. The V and J ends lost 1 base and 3 bases, in that order; junction bases with no gene match: 3. The CDR3, as DNA: TGCGCCAGCAGCTTGAGCGGGAGGGTTGAAGAGACCCAGTACTTC. It specifies CASSLSGRVEETQYF.

In DNA, the CDR3 is TGTGCCAGCAGCCAGAACGTGCTACCGGGACAGGGATTAGACACTGAAGCTTTCTTT. Its translation is CASSQNVLPGQGLDTEAFF. This sequence joins TRBV4-2 and TRBJ1-1, with TRBD1 matching over 9 bases. Trimming removed 3 bases from V and 3 bases from J; junction bases left unmatched: 17. CDR3 length: 19 residues. Germline loops: CDR1 LGHNA, CDR2 YNFKEQ.

The CDR3 bases are TGTGCCAGCAGTTTGGTAGGGAGCTCCTACGAGCAGTACTTC. It specifies CASSLVGSSYEQYF. This chain uses TRBV27 with TRBJ2-7; D perhaps matches TRBD2 (5 bases). This CDR3 region has 14 residues. Germline V gene sequence: CDR1 MNHEY, CDR2 SMNVEV (reference sequence). V was clipped by 3 bases and J by 0 bases, with 9 bases between them.

This chain connects TRBV27 to TRBJ2-7; tentatively, D is TRBD1 (6 bases). The CDR3 loop spans 12 amino acids. Germline assignment: CDR1 MNHEY and CDR2 SMNVEV (reference sequence). Trimming took off 3 bases at V and 6 bases at J, with 9 bases between the two ends. CDR3 residues: CASSFGGGEQYF. The CDR3 nucleotides read TGTGCCAGCAGTTTTGGGGGCGGCGAGCAGTACTTC.

This rearrangement joins TRBV3-1 (or the pseudogene TRBV3-2) to TRBJ2-7; no clear D. The germline V gene encodes CDR1 LGHDT and CDR2 YNNKEL (reference sequence). The CDR3 covers 13 residues. Trimming pared 3 bases from V and 4 bases from J, leaving 10 bases between. The DNA for the CDR3 is TGTGCCAGCAGCCAGGGCCATTTATACGAGCAGTACTTC. Translated: CASSQGHLYEQYF.

The chain is built from TRBV7-3 and TRBJ2-1, with TRBD1 identical over 10 bases. Trimming at V came to 2 bases and at J to 5 bases, leaving 6 bases not matched to a gene. Germline V gene lookup returns CDR1 SGHTA and CDR2 FQGTGA. CDR3 length equals 16 residues. The CDR3 DNA sequence: TGTGCCAGCAGCTTACGAACCGGGACAGGGGACAATGAGCAGTTCTTC. Its translation is CASSLRTGTGDNEQFF.

V is TRBV10-1 and J is TRBJ2-1, with TRBD1 identical over 7 bases. V trimming: 0 bases; J trimming: 0 bases; junction bases outside the gene matches: 5. The germline gives CDR1 WNHNN, CDR2 SYGVQD (reference sequence). The CDR3 totals 17 residues. The CDR3 DNA sequence: TGCGCCAGCAGTGAGTCTGTGACAGGGTTCTCCTACAATGAGCAGTTCTTC. Translation: CASSESVTGFSYNEQFF.

V gene TRBV5-8 combines with J gene TRBJ2-1; D uncertain. V was cut by 4 bases and J by 9 bases, with 11 bases left in between. The CDR3 is 12 amino acids. Germline V CDR1 and CDR2: SGHTS, YDEGEE. The CDR3 DNA follows: TGTGCCAGCAGCCGGGTCCCGCCTGAGCAGTTCTTC. As protein: CASSRVPPEQFF.

The gene calls are TRBV6-2 or TRBV6-3 and TRBJ2-7; 8 nucleotides match TRBD1. The CDR3 loop spans 17 amino acids. Losses at the gene ends were 2 bases for V and 1 base for J; bases not matched to a gene: 10. Germline CDR1 MNHEY, CDR2 SVGEGT. The CDR3 DNA follows: TGTGCCAGCAGTTACGAGGCAGGGGGCTCCGTTTCCTACGAGCAGTACTTC. This sequence encodes CASSYEAGGSVSYEQYF.

The chain uses TRBV6-2 or TRBV6-3 and TRBJ2-2, with TRBD1 identical over 9 bases. The V segment lost 2 bases and the J segment 2 bases; nucleotides outside the gene matches: 12. Germline V gives CDR1 MNHEY, CDR2 SVGEGT. The CDR3 consists of 19 residues. The CDR3 DNA sequence: TGTGCCAGCAGTTACCCGACCCGCGGGACAGGGATTAACACCGGGGAGCTGTTTTTT. Translating gives CASSYPTRGTGINTGELFF.

The chain combines TRBV7-2 with TRBJ2-2; possibly TRBD2 for D (5 bases). This CDR3 has 17 amino acids. Germline V gene sequence: CDR1 SGHTA, CDR2 FQGNSA. V lost 0 bases to trimming and J lost 5 bases, with 16 bases between them. CDR3 amino acids: CASSLAAGRMRTGELFF. The CDR3 region has the DNA TGTGCCAGCAGCTTAGCGGCGGGTCGGATGAGAACCGGGGAGCTGTTTTTT. Based on the CDR3 plus reference TRBV7-2 and TRBJ2-2, the full variable domain is GAGVSQSPSNKVTEKGKDVELRCDPISGHTALYWYRQSLGQGLEFLIYFQGNSAPDKSGLPSDRFSAERTGGSVSTLTIQRTQQEDSAVYLCASSLAAGRMRTGELFFGEGSRLTVL.

This chain joins TRBV19 and TRBJ1-4, with D perhaps matching TRBD1 (6 bases). Germline V gene sequence: CDR1 LNHDA, CDR2 SQIVND (reference sequence). With 7 bases removed from V and 8 bases from J, the gap between germline ends came to 17 bases. The CDR3 spans 14 residues. The CDR3 loop reads CASTSTGREEKLFF. As DNA, the CDR3 is TGTGCCAGTACGTCAACAGGGAGAGAGGAAAAACTGTTTTTT. Drawing the rest from reference TRBV19 and TRBJ1-4, the complete variable domain is DGGITQSPKYLFRKEGQNVTLSCEQNLNHDAMYWYRQDPGQGLRLIYYSQIVNDFQKGDIAEGYSVSREKKESFPLTVTSAQKNPTAFYLCASTSTGREEKLFFGSGTQLSVL.

The chain carries TRBV23-1 and TRBJ2-1, with a tentative D call TRBD2 (7 bases). TRBV23-1 is an open reading frame whose function is uncertain. This CDR3 contains 17 residues. V lost 4 bases to trimming and J lost 7 bases, with 23 bases between them. This chain's CDR3 is CASSPPEGGATGNEQFF. As DNA, the CDR3 is TGCGCCAGCAGTCCCCCGGAGGGGGGGGCTACGGGGAATGAGCAGTTCTTC.

V and J are TRBV7-2 and TRBJ2-1, with 12 bases fitting TRBD2. The CDR3 length is 15 residues. The germline V gene has CDR1 SGHTA and CDR2 FQGNSA. Trimming cost V 5 bases and J 4 bases; bases outside gene matches: 3. Here the CDR3 reads CASSVTSGGYNEQFF. CDR3 bases: TGTGCCAGCAGCGTAACTAGCGGGGGGTACAATGAGCAGTTCTTC.

The CDR3 loop is CASSYGPSEQYF. For the CDR3, the DNA is TGTGCCAGCAGTTACGGGCCAAGCGAGCAGTACTTC. The J gene is TRBJ2-7, the V gene TRBV6-6, with D unresolved. Trimming removed 2 bases at V and 6 bases at J, with 8 bases between. The CDR3 spans 12 residues. Germline V gene sequence: CDR1 MNHNY, CDR2 SVGAGI (reference sequence).

The chain couples TRBV6-6 to TRBJ2-7; possible D gene TRBD2, 5 bases. V lost 4 bases and J lost 2, with 18 bases in between. Germline V gives CDR1 MNHNY, CDR2 SVGAGI (reference sequence). The CDR3 has 16 amino acids. The CDR3 here is CASSSEAGTEPYEQYF. The CDR3 DNA reads as TGTGCCAGCAGTTCGGAGGCGGGCACAGAGCCCTACGAGCAGTACTTC.

The chain recombines TRBV4-1 with TRBJ2-1; 9 bases match TRBD2. CDR1 is MGHRA, CDR2 YSYEKL, per germline. Trimming at V came to 3 bases and at J to 9 bases, leaving 12 bases not matched to a gene. CDR3 length: 16 amino acids. DNA for the CDR3: TGCGCCAGCAGCCACCCCAGTAGCGGGAGCAGCGGTGAGCAGTTCTTC. The encoded protein is CASSHPSSGSSGEQFF.

The chain employs TRBV6-5 and TRBJ2-7; 7 nucleotides agree with TRBD2. CDR3 length equals 14 residues. V lost 8 bases to trimming and J lost 2 bases; unmatched junction nucleotides: 9. Per the germline V gene, CDR1 is MNHEY and CDR2 is SVGAGI. CDR3 sequence: CASWGEGNPYEQYF. CDR3 DNA: TGTGCCAGCTGGGGGGAGGGGAACCCCTACGAGCAGTACTTC.

This chain links TRBV6-2 or TRBV6-3 with TRBJ2-5, with 14 bases matching TRBD2. After removal of 5 bases from V and 2 bases from J, the junction contained 10 bases not matched to a gene. CDR1 is MNHEY, CDR2 SVGEGT, per germline. The CDR3 runs 18 residues. CDR3 residues: CASSPGLAGEWWQETQYF. The DNA for the CDR3 is TGTGCCAGCAGTCCGGGACTAGCGGGAGAGTGGTGGCAAGAGACCCAGTACTTC.

The CDR3 is CASSFRNSGRQHNEQFF. CDR3 DNA sequence: TGTGCCAGCAGTTTCCGGAATAGCGGGAGGCAACACAATGAGCAGTTCTTC. The chain is built from TRBV27 and TRBJ2-1, with TRBD2 matching over 10 bases. Germline CDR1 is MNHEY and CDR2 is SMNVEV (reference sequence). V was pared by 3 bases and J by 5 bases, with 10 bases of the junction left unmatched. This CDR3 contains 17 residues.

The chain is built from TRBV6-4 and TRBJ1-1; TRBD1 aligns across 7 bases. V dropped 6 bases and J dropped 4; count of bases not matched to a gene: 8. Germline V CDR1 and CDR2: MRHNA, SNTAGT. The CDR3 loop spans 14 amino acids. CDR3 DNA: TGTGCCAGCAGGGTAGGACAGGAGGGCACTGAAGCTTTCTTT. Encoded protein: CASRVGQEGTEAFF.

This clone was seen a few times. The genes are TRBV3-1 (or the pseudogene TRBV3-2) and TRBJ2-2, with TRBD2 as a possible D gene (6 bases). CDR1 is LGHDT and CDR2 is YNNKEL in the germline V gene (reference sequence). The CDR3 length is 14 residues. V dropped 4 bases and J dropped 1 base, with 7 bases sitting between them. The CDR3 nucleotides read TGTGCCAGCAGCCCGGGACTGAACACCGGGGAGCTGTTTTTT. It specifies CASSPGLNTGELFF.